The clone carrying this T cell receptor beta chain was detected a few times. Its target is not known. V was trimmed by 2 bases and J by 1 base, leaving 8 bases between them. Looked up from germline, CDR1 is KGHSH and CDR2 is LQKENI. CDR3 length equals 14 residues. The source of roughly 2 micrograms of genomic DNA for TCR beta libraries was cryopreserved PBMCs. TCRdb keeps only in-frame clones here, not all; method: immunoSEQ multiplex PCR. The table shows about 160,000 clones, with 81% occurring only once. This record belongs to a study of cytotoxic CD8 clonotypes in ibrutinib-treated CLL. Study in general: Sequenced samples delivered averages of 255,043 productive templates and 75,000 to 95,000 productive rearrangements. The study, taken as a whole, reports: An increase in clonality occurred at ibrutinib response, followed by a return toward baseline at progression.

The chain recombines TRBV18 with TRBJ1-1; D is ambiguous. The TCR sequence derives from a human donor with chronic lymphocytic leukemia. Source: PBMCs, taken after 12 months of ibrutinib treatment. CDR3 sequence: CASSPSLSNTEAFF. DNA of the CDR3: TGTGCCAGCTCACCATCACTCTCGAACACTGAAGCTTTCTTT.